This T cell receptor (beta chain) appears in the sequencing data of a study of blood T cell repertoires in COVID-19. As handled by the study authors: Quantification of nucleated cells was approximated via reference gene primer amplification. Libraries were prepared by immunoSEQ multiplex PCR; TCRdb keeps only in-frame clonotypes and omits some of them. Clonal size and the V and J genes are those of that table, whereas D and trimming came from the DNA. This repertoire shows around 250,000 clones, about 80% found once; its top ten account for approximately 16%. Germline values: CDR1 MNHNS, CDR2 SASEGT. The ends lost 2 bases at V and 4 bases at J; junction bases unmatched: 5. CDR3 length: 15 amino acids. Clinical history reported by participants formed the basis on which cohorts were assigned.

V gene TRBV6-1 combines with J gene TRBJ2-7; 10 bases match TRBD2. Sequencing input: PBMCs or T cells enriched from blood (not recorded which). This clonotype was obtained from a man aged 40-49 years who had recovered from COVID-19. Written as DNA, the CDR3 is TGTGCCAGCAGTGAATTTAGCGGGGGGTGGTACGAGCAGTACTTC. It encodes CASSEFSGGWYEQYF.